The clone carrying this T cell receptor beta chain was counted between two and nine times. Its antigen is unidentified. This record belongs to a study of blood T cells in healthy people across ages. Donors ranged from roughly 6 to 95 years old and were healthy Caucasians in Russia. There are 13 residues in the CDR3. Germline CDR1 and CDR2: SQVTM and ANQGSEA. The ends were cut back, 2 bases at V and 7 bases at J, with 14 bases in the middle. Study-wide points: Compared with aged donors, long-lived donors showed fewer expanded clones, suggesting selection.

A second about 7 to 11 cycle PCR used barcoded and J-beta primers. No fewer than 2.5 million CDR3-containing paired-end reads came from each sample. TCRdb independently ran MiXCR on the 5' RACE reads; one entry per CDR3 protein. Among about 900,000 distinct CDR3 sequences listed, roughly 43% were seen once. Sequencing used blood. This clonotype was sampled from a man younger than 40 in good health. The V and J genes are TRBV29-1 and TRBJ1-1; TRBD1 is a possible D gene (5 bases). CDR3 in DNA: TGCAGCGTTGAACGGGACTGGGTGGGTGAAGCTTTCTTT. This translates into CSVERDWVGEAFF.